These 18 T cell receptor beta chains came from one sample sequenced in a study of OX40 agonist ivuxolimab in advanced cancers. Only in-frame clones appear in the TCRdb table, and some are missing; sequencing was by immunoSEQ multiplex PCR. This table holds approximately 74,000 clones, 90% found once. The material was CD4+ or CD8+ T cells sorted from blood, obtained in a trial of the OX40 agonist ivuxolimab. These receptor sequences come from an adult with an advanced solid tumor such as melanoma, head and neck, liver or kidney cancer.

J is TRBJ2-7 and V is TRBV7-9; perhaps TRBD1 as D (5 bases). The CDR3 has 14 residues. The ends were cut back, 0 bases at V and 1 base at J, with 7 bases in the middle. CDR1 is SEHNR, CDR2 FQNEAQ, per germline (reference sequence). Written as DNA, the CDR3 is TGTGCCAGCAGCTTAGCGTCAGGGTCCTACGAGCAGTACTTC. Its protein is CASSLASGSYEQYF.

The chain links TRBV5-6 to TRBJ2-7; D perhaps matches TRBD2 (7 bases). Trimming removed 4 bases at V and 4 bases at J, with 18 bases between. Per germline, CDR1 SGHDT and CDR2 YYEEEE. The CDR3 is made up of 15 amino acids. In DNA form, the CDR3 reads TGTGCCAGCAGCGCGGACTGGGCGGGGGCTTACGAGCAGTACTTC. Translated: CASSADWAGAYEQYF.

This chain uses TRBV21-1 with TRBJ1-1. TRBV21-1 is given as a pseudogene. The CDR3 spans 15 residues. CDR3 sequence (DNA): TGTGCCAGCAGCAAAGAAAAGGGCGGCGGCACTGAAGCTTTCTTT. This codes for CASSKEKGGGTEAFF.

V is TRBV29-1 and J is TRBJ2-5, with 7 bases that match TRBD2. With V trimmed by 4 bases and J by 4 bases, 9 bases remained unmatched. Germline CDR1 and CDR2: SQVTM and ANQGSEA. There are 14 residues in the CDR3. The DNA for the CDR3 is TGCAGCGTTGTCTTGGGGGGGGGAGGAGAGACCCAGTACTTC. This sequence encodes CSVVLGGGGETQYF.

The chain combines TRBV6-5 with TRBJ1-2; TRBD1 agrees at 7 bases. Losses at the gene ends were 5 bases for V and 4 bases for J; bases not matched to a gene: 4. CDR1 MNHEY and CDR2 SVGAGI come from the germline V gene. This CDR3 has 13 residues. DNA of the CDR3: TGTGCCAGCAGTACCGGGACAGCCTATGGCTACACCTTC. This sequence encodes CASSTGTAYGYTF.

This clone was seen only once. This rearrangement joins TRBV7-8 to TRBJ2-5; 9 nucleotides agree with TRBD1. The better agreement between TRBJ2-7 and the DNA end casts doubt on the J call. The germline gives CDR1 SGHVS, CDR2 FQNEAQ. The CDR3 totals 15 residues. The CDR3 spells CASSSDRGSSYEQYF. The CDR3 coding sequence is TGTGCCAGCAGCTCCGACAGGGGGAGCTCCTACGAGCAGTACTTC.

The chain couples TRBV7-2 to TRBJ2-7, with 14 bases aligning to TRBD2. In germline, CDR1 is SGHTA, CDR2 FQGNSA. The ends lost 5 bases at V and 3 bases at J; junction bases unmatched: 3. CDR3 length: 15 amino acids. The CDR3 reads CASSRGTSGSYEQYF. Written as DNA, the CDR3 is TGTGCCAGCAGCAGAGGGACTAGCGGGAGCTACGAGCAGTACTTC.

The genes are TRBV6-6 and TRBJ2-5; TRBD1 agrees at 7 bases. The CDR3 has 14 amino acids. Germline loops: CDR1 MNHNY, CDR2 SVGAGI (reference sequence). The V and J ends lost 5 bases and 2 bases, in that order; junction bases with no gene match: 5. In nucleotides, the CDR3 is TGTGCCAGCAGTCGGTACAGGGGACAAGAGACCCAGTACTTC. Translating gives CASSRYRGQETQYF.

The rearrangement links TRBV6-5 to TRBJ2-5; the D call may be TRBD1 or TRBD2 (5 bases each). Germline-derived CDR1 and CDR2 are MNHEY and SVGAGI. There are 13 residues in the CDR3. V was clipped by 5 bases and J by 5 bases, with 12 bases between them. In DNA, the CDR3 is TGTGCCAGCAGTCCCTCGGGACGGGAGACCCAGTACTTC. This translates into CASSPSGRETQYF.

The CDR3 DNA sequence: TGTGCCAGCAGCTCCTGGGGGACTAGCACCAGAGAGACCCAGTACTTC. Encoded protein: CASSSWGTSTRETQYF. The genes are TRBV11-1 and TRBJ2-5, with 9 positions matching TRBD2. CDR3 length: 16 amino acids. In germline, CDR1 is SGHAT, CDR2 FQDESV (reference sequence). V shed 4 bases, J shed 4 bases, and the junction held 10 bases outside the gene matches.

The V call is TRBV11-3, the J call TRBJ2-7; possible D gene TRBD2, 6 bases. Trimming removed 5 bases from V and 4 bases from J, with 15 bases in between. The CDR3 is 14 amino acids. Germline CDR1 SGHNT, CDR2 YENEEA. The DNA of the CDR3 is TGTGCCAGCAGCCCCGGGACTTTGATGTACGAGCAGTACTTC. Protein product: CASSPGTLMYEQYF.

V is TRBV18 and J is TRBJ2-3; possibly TRBD1 for D (5 bases). The CDR3 is made up of 15 amino acids. The germline CDR1 and CDR2 sequences are KGHSH and LQKENI. Trimming removed 0 bases from V and 1 base from J, with 8 bases in between. Here the CDR3 reads CASSPPGRGTDTQYF. The DNA of the CDR3 is TGTGCCAGCTCACCACCCGGCAGGGGCACAGATACGCAGTATTTT.

The chain uses TRBV11-1 and TRBJ2-5, with unresolved D. The CDR3 runs 15 residues. With 5 bases removed from V and 4 bases from J, the gap between germline ends came to 17 bases. Germline V gives CDR1 SGHAT, CDR2 FQDESV (reference sequence). Here the CDR3 reads CASSAPQKGSETQYF. In nucleotides, the CDR3 is TGTGCCAGCAGCGCCCCCCAGAAAGGTTCAGAGACCCAGTACTTC.

The chain combines TRBV21-1 with TRBJ2-2. TRBV21-1 represents a pseudogene. The CDR3 is made up of 13 amino acids. The CDR3 coding sequence is TGTGCCAGCAGCAATACGGAATCCGGGGAGCTGTTTTTT. Protein: CASSNTESGELFF.

This chain uses TRBV7-9 with TRBJ1-2; D gene ambiguous. V was pared by 5 bases and J by 7 bases, with 20 bases between. Germline V gene lookup returns CDR1 SEHNR and CDR2 FQNEAQ (reference sequence). This CDR3 region has 15 residues. Here the CDR3 reads CASSPLRPRGSGYTF. The CDR3, as DNA: TGTGCCAGCAGCCCCCTCAGGCCCCGCGGGAGTGGCTACACCTTC. Using reference TRBV7-9 and TRBJ1-2 for the parts outside the CDR3, the full variable domain is DTGVSQNPRHKITKRGQNVTFRCDPISEHNRLYWYRQTLGQGPEFLTYFQNEAQLEKSRLLSDRFSAERPKGSFSTLEIQRTEQGDSAMYLCASSPLRPRGSGYTFGSGTRLTVV.

CDR3 sequence: CASEGTGRLYGYTF. The CDR3 nucleotides read TGTGCCAGCGAGGGGACAGGGCGACTTTATGGCTACACCTTC. The chain combines TRBV6-6 with TRBJ1-2; 9 nucleotides line up with TRBD1. Germline V gene sequence: CDR1 MNHNY, CDR2 SVGAGI (reference sequence). The ends lost 8 bases at V and 5 bases at J; junction bases unmatched: 9. The CDR3 contains 14 residues.

The chain uses TRBV28 and TRBJ2-7, with 7 nucleotides matching TRBD1. Germline values: CDR1 MDHEN, CDR2 SYDVKM. This CDR3 is built from 13 residues. V trimming: 6 bases; J trimming: 3 bases; junction bases outside the gene matches: 5. The CDR3: CASSYGTDYEQYF. The CDR3 DNA reads TGTGCCAGCAGCTATGGGACAGACTACGAGCAGTACTTC.

The V gene is TRBV6-5, the J gene TRBJ2-3; TRBD2 agrees at 11 bases. CDR3 length: 15 residues. Germline V gene lookup returns CDR1 MNHEY and CDR2 SVGAGI. Trimming took 5 bases from V and 6 from J; bases not matched to a gene: 7. The DNA of the CDR3 is TGTGCCAGCAGTCTTAGCGGGAGGGCCTCGGATACGCAGTATTTT. Protein product: CASSLSGRASDTQYF.